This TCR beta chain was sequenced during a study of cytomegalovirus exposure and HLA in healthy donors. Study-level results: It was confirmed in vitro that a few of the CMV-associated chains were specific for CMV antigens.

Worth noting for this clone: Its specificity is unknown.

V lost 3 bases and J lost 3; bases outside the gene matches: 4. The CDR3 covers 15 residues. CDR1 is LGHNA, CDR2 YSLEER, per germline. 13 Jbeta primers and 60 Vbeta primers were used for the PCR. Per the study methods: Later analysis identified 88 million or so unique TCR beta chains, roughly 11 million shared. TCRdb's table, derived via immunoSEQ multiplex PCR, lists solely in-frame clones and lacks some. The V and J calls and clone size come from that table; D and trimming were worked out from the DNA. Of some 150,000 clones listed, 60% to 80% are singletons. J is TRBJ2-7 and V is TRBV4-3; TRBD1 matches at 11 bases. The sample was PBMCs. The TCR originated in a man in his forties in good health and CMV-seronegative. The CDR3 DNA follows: TGCGCCAGCAGCCACGGACAGGGGGCAGGCTACGAGCAGTACTTC. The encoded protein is CASSHGQGAGYEQYF.